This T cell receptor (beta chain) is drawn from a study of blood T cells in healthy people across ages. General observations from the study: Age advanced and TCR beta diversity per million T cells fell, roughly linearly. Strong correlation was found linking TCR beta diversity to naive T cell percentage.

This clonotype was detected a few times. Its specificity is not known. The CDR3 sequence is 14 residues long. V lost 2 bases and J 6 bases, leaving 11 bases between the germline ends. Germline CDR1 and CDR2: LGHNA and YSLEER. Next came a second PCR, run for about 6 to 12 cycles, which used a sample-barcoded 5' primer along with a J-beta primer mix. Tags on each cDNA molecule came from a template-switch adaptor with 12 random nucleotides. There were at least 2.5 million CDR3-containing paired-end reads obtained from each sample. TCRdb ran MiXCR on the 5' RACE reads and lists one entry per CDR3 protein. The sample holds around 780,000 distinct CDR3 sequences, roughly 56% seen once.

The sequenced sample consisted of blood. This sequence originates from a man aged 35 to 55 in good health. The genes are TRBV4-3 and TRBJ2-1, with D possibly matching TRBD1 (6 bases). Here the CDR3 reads CASSQLVGGNEQFF. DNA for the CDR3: TGCGCCAGCAGCCAATTGGTAGGGGGCAATGAGCAGTTCTTC.